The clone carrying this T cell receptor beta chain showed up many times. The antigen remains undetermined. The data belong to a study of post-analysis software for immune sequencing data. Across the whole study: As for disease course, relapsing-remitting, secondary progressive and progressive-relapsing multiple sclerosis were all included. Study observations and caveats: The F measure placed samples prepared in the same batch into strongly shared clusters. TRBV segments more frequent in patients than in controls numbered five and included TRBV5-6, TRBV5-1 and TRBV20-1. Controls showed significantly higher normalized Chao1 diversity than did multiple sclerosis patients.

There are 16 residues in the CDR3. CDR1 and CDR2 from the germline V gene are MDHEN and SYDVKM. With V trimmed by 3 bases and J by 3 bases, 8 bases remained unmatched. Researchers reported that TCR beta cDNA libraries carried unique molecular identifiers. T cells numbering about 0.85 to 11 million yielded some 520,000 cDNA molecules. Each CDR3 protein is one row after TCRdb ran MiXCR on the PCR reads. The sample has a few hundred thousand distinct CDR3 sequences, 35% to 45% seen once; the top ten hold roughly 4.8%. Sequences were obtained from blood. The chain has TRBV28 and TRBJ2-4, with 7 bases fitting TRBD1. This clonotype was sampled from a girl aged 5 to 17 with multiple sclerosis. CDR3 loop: CASSFGQGVGKNIQYF. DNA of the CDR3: TGTGCCAGCAGTTTCGGGCAGGGGGTTGGCAAAAACATTCAGTACTTC. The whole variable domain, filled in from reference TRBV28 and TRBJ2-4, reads DVKVTQSSRYLVKRTGEKVFLECVQDMDHENMFWYRQDPGLGLRLIYFSYDVKMKEKGDIPEGYSVSREKKERFSLILESASTNQTSMYLCASSFGQGVGKNIQYFGAGTRLSVL.